This entry lists 24 T cell receptor beta chains sequenced from one sample in a study of beta chain features in type 1 diabetes. Broader study findings: Type 1 diabetes patients had TCRB CDR3s that were shorter (moderately but significantly so) in all four CD4+ subsets.

The sequenced template was cDNA made from the entire isolated RNA. Produced via immunoSEQ multiplex PCR; TCRdb's table is partial and in-frame only. This table has 100,000 to 150,000 clones, 15% to 20% appearing once. Their antigens are not known. The sequenced sample consisted of central memory CD4+ T cells from blood. The source is a man between 18 and 29 years old with type 1 diabetes.

This clone was detected a few times. The rearrangement links TRBV28 to TRBJ2-4; 12 bases map to TRBD1. CDR3 length equals 16 residues. Germline CDR1 reads MDHEN; CDR2 reads SYDVKM. V gave up 5 bases and J gave up 9 bases; unmatched junction bases: 11. CDR3 bases: TGTGCCAGCAGTCCCGATCCGGGACAGGGGGCGGTCATTCAGTACTTC. This gives the protein CASSPDPGQGAVIQYF.

The chain couples TRBV5-1 to TRBJ2-2; D unresolved. Germline-derived CDR1 and CDR2 are SGHRS and YFSETQ. Trimming removed 0 bases at V and 5 bases at J, with 14 bases between. The CDR3 contains 16 residues. The CDR3 sequence: CASSLGNDRRTGELFF. CDR3 DNA: TGCGCCAGCAGCTTGGGGAACGACCGACGGACCGGGGAGCTGTTTTTT.

This clone was counted between two and nine times. V gene TRBV5-1 combines with J gene TRBJ2-7; D is ambiguous. CDR3 length: 13 residues. Trimming stripped 3 bases from V and 9 bases from J, with 16 bases between. Germline CDR1 is SGHRS and CDR2 is YFSETQ. Here the CDR3 DNA reads TGCGCCAGCAGCTCGGACCCTTCAGGAGTGCAGTACTTC. Translation gives CASSSDPSGVQYF.

The chain has TRBV30 and TRBJ2-5; 12 nucleotides match TRBD1. The J segment lost 6 bases and the V segment lost 8 bases, leaving 7 bases of the junction unmatched. CDR3 size: 13 residues. The V gene's germline CDR1 is GTSNPN and CDR2 SVGIG (reference sequence). CDR3 sequence: CATGTGGRKTQYF. The CDR3 DNA reads as TGTGCCACCGGGACAGGGGGCAGGAAGACCCAGTACTTC.

This clone turned up a few times. The gene calls are TRBV12-2 and TRBJ1-1; TRBD1, the table's D call, lacks a check against the DNA. TRBV12-2 corresponds to a pseudogene. The CDR3 loop spans 12 amino acids. The CDR3 nucleotides read TGTGCAAGTCGCCCACAGGGGAGTGAAGCTTTCTTT. This encodes CASRPQGSEAFF.

At least ten counts were recorded for this clone. This chain joins TRBV28 and TRBJ2-1; D is tentatively TRBD1 or TRBD2 (5 bases each). Trimming took 6 bases from V and 8 from J, leaving 20 bases between them. This CDR3 spans 15 amino acids. Germline V lookup: CDR1 MDHEN, CDR2 SYDVKM. The CDR3: CASSLVGAGRDEQFF. CDR3 in DNA: TGTGCCAGCAGCCTAGTTGGTGCAGGGAGAGATGAGCAGTTCTTC.

The rearrangement joins TRBV2 to TRBJ2-5; possible D gene TRBD2, 5 bases. CDR3 length: 13 residues. Trimming pared 3 bases from V and 4 bases from J, leaving 9 bases between. From germline, CDR1 is SNHLY and CDR2 FYNNEI. The DNA for the CDR3 is TGTGCCAGCAGTGATGTGGCGGGAGAGACCCAGTACTTC. It specifies CASSDVAGETQYF. The full variable domain, its missing parts supplied by reference TRBV2 and TRBJ2-5, is EPEVTQTPSHQVTQMGQEVILRCVPISNHLYFYWYRQILGQKVEFLVSFYNNEISEKSEIFDDQFSVERPDGSNFTLKIRSTKLEDSAMYFCASSDVAGETQYFGPGTRLLVL.

At least ten counts were recorded for this clone. This chain uses TRBV7-2 with TRBJ2-3; D gene unclear. The germline V gene encodes CDR1 SGHTA and CDR2 FQGNSA. CDR3 size: 12 residues. Trimming shortened V by 5 bases and J by 14 bases, and 17 bases separated the two germline ends. CDR3 residues: CASSPGLTLLYF. The DNA for the CDR3 is TGTGCCAGCAGCCCGGGTCTCACCCTGCTGTATTTT.

This clone appeared a few times. The rearrangement links TRBV7-2 to TRBJ1-6; TRBD1 matches 8 bases. The CDR3 has 15 amino acids. The V gene end was trimmed by 10 bases and the J gene end by 8 bases; junction bases not matched to a gene: 13. Germline CDR1 reads SGHTA; CDR2 reads FQGNSA. The CDR3 bases are TGTGCCATCCCCGCCCGGGACAGGATGTATTCACCCCTCCACTTT. It is translated as CAIPARDRMYSPLHF.

In this sample, this clone turned up once. The chain employs TRBV2 and TRBJ1-2, with D unresolved. Germline CDR1 and CDR2: SNHLY and FYNNEI. V shed 7 bases and J shed 3 bases, with 12 bases lying between them. This CDR3 contains 13 residues. In nucleotides, the CDR3 is TGTGCCAGCAAGTTGGTCGGTCACTATGGCTACACCTTC. Translated: CASKLVGHYGYTF.

This rearrangement joins TRBV30 to TRBJ1-4; TRBD1 might be the D (5 bases). The germline CDR1 and CDR2 sequences are GTSNPN and SVGIG (reference sequence). The CDR3 length is 14 residues. V dropped 7 bases and J dropped 2 bases, with 14 bases sitting between them. The CDR3 spells CASQVLSTNEKLFF. Written as DNA, the CDR3 is TGTGCCTCACAGGTTCTGAGCACTAATGAAAAACTGTTTTTT.

The CDR3: CASSQDNPGYGYTF. In DNA form, the CDR3 reads TGCGCCAGCAGCCAAGATAACCCTGGCTATGGCTACACCTTC. The rearrangement joins TRBV4-3 to TRBJ1-2, with D unresolved. This CDR3 is built from 14 residues. V was cut by 0 bases and J by 4 bases, with 9 bases left in between. Germline V gene sequence: CDR1 LGHNA, CDR2 YSLEER.

This clone was counted ten times or more. The chain combines TRBV6-1 with TRBJ2-1; D remains unclear. V was cut by 0 bases and J by 2 bases, with 14 bases left in between. Per the germline V gene, CDR1 is MNHNS and CDR2 is SASEGT. There are 17 residues in the CDR3. CDR3: CASSEALQGLAYNEQFF. The CDR3 DNA reads as TGTGCCAGCAGTGAAGCGCTTCAAGGCTTGGCCTACAATGAGCAGTTCTTC.

This clone turned up a few times. The chain carries TRBV28 and TRBJ2-5; 7 bases line up with TRBD1. Germline V gene data show CDR1 as MDHEN and CDR2 as SYDVKM. The CDR3 runs to 15 residues. The ends lost 4 bases at V and 2 bases at J; junction bases unmatched: 7. The CDR3 loop is CASSYQGDPQETQYF. The CDR3 DNA reads as TGTGCCAGCAGTTACCAGGGGGACCCTCAAGAGACCCAGTACTTC.

This chain uses TRBV11-2 with TRBJ2-3; 8 bases map to TRBD1. Germline loops: CDR1 SGHAT, CDR2 FQNNGV. CDR3 size: 15 residues. Losses at the gene ends were 5 bases for V and 3 bases for J; bases not matched to a gene: 7. The CDR3 region has the DNA TGTGCCAGCAGCCTCCGACAGGGGTGGACAGATACGCAGTATTTT. It is translated as CASSLRQGWTDTQYF.

V usage is TRBV30 and J usage is TRBJ1-4, with a tentative D call TRBD1 (5 bases). CDR3 length: 15 amino acids. V was shortened by 0 bases and J by 4 bases, with 12 bases between the two germline ends. Germline assignment: CDR1 GTSNPN and CDR2 SVGIG (reference sequence). The CDR3 region is CAWSVLGTDNEKLFF. Here the CDR3 DNA reads TGTGCCTGGAGTGTACTCGGGACTGATAATGAAAAACTGTTTTTT.

The V and J genes are TRBV7-2 and TRBJ2-1, with D perhaps given as TRBD1 or TRBD2 (5 bases each). From germline, CDR1 is SGHTA and CDR2 FQGNSA. V was cut by 5 bases and J by 7 bases, with 18 bases left in between. The CDR3 is 15 amino acids. The CDR3 reads CASSPQGGFPNEQFF. The CDR3 DNA reads TGTGCCAGCAGCCCCCAGGGCGGGTTCCCTAATGAGCAGTTCTTC.

This rearrangement joins TRBV23-1 to TRBJ1-5; 7 bases are shared with TRBD1. TRBV23-1 is filed as an ORF, its function uncertain. The ends lost 0 bases at V and 5 bases at J; junction bases unmatched: 10. This CDR3 has 17 amino acids. The DNA for the CDR3 is TGCGCCAGCAGTCAATCAGGGAGGACAGGTGATTATCAGCCCCAGCATTTT. Its translation: CASSQSGRTGDYQPQHF.

This clone was detected a few times. This chain links TRBV11-3 with TRBJ2-7; TRBD2 matches 13 bases. J was trimmed by 5 bases and V by 3 bases; bases with no gene match: 7. Germline values: CDR1 SGHNT, CDR2 YENEEA. This CDR3 is built from 16 residues. CDR3 sequence reads: CASSFGRTSGGNEQYF. DNA for the CDR3: TGTGCCAGCAGCTTCGGGAGGACTAGCGGGGGAAACGAGCAGTACTTC.

In this sample, this clone turned up a few times. V and J are TRBV6-5 and TRBJ2-5; D perhaps matches TRBD1 (5 bases). Trimming removed 6 bases from V and 4 bases from J, with 18 bases in between. This CDR3 comprises 15 residues. Germline V lookup: CDR1 MNHEY, CDR2 SVGAGI. The CDR3 reads CASRPGGASIETQYF. DNA for the CDR3: TGTGCCAGCAGGCCCGGTGGGGCCTCAATAGAGACCCAGTACTTC.

In this sample, this clone turned up a few times. The chain is built from TRBV29-1 and TRBJ1-5; tentative D call: TRBD1 (5 bases). The ends were cut back, 4 bases at V and 6 bases at J, with 16 bases in the middle. This CDR3 comprises 14 residues. The germline V gene has CDR1 SQVTM and CDR2 ANQGSEA. The CDR3 DNA is TGCAGCGTTGTTCAGGGCGACGTTTCTCAGCCCCAGCATTTT. It specifies CSVVQGDVSQPQHF.

The chain employs TRBV4-2 and TRBJ2-7; possibly TRBD2 for D (5 bases). V dropped 0 bases and J dropped 2 bases, with 8 bases sitting between them. The length of the CDR3 is 14 residues. Germline loops: CDR1 LGHNA, CDR2 YNFKEQ. CDR3 sequence reads: CASSQDRGPYEQYF. The CDR3 DNA follows: TGTGCCAGCAGCCAAGATCGGGGTCCCTACGAGCAGTACTTC.

This sequence joins TRBV29-1 and TRBJ2-5; 7 nucleotides align to TRBD2. This CDR3 is built from 13 residues. Germline CDR1 is SQVTM and CDR2 is ANQGSEA. J gave up 1 base and V 8 bases, and 7 bases lay outside the gene matches. The CDR3: CSSRGGGQETQYF. The DNA of the CDR3 is TGCAGCTCCCGTGGGGGGGGCCAAGAGACCCAGTACTTC.

V is TRBV5-6 and J is TRBJ2-3; 9 bases line up with TRBD2. V was clipped by 2 bases and J by 2 bases; unmatched bases: 3. The germline V gene encodes CDR1 SGHDT and CDR2 YYEEEE. This CDR3 contains 15 residues. CDR3 DNA sequence: TGTGCCAGCAGCTTCCAGCGGGGGGCCACAGATACGCAGTATTTT. Encoded protein: CASSFQRGATDTQYF.